The next 19 T cell receptor beta chains were all read from a single sample in a study of regulatory T cells in long-lasting Graves disease. With iRepertoire HTBI primers and Arm-PCR of CDR3 regions, TCR beta libraries were built. TCRdb redid the calling of the multiplex PCR reads with MiXCR, one entry per CDR3 protein. The sample records 500,000 to 700,000 distinct CDR3 sequences, 16% being singletons. Time point of the sample: newly diagnosed GD, antithyroid drugs for less than 3 months. With RNA extracted from PBMCs as input, the TCR library was made. This sample was shared with a second study, whose subject was T cells in Graves' hyperthyroidism and ophthalmopathy.

Sequenced here: peripheral blood mononuclear cells (PBMCs), sampled at new diagnosis, from a patient treated with antithyroid drugs. The source is a woman in her twenties or thirties with Graves disease.

This clonotype was counted a few times. The genes are TRBV11-2 and TRBJ1-3; the match to TRBD1 covers 7 bases. CDR1 SGHAT and CDR2 FQNNGV come from the germline V gene. This CDR3 has 14 residues. The V segment lost 5 bases and the J segment 6 bases; nucleotides outside the gene matches: 7. CDR3 sequence (DNA): TGTGCCAGCAGCCATCAGGGGACAGAAAACACCATATATTTT. As protein: CASSHQGTENTIYF.

This clonotype was seen ten or more times. The chain is built from TRBV28 and TRBJ1-1; TRBD1 might be the D (6 bases). V was shortened by 3 bases and J by 4 bases, with 18 bases between the two germline ends. Germline V CDR1 and CDR2: MDHEN, SYDVKM. This CDR3 comprises 16 residues. CDR3 sequence (DNA): TGTGCCAGCAGTTTCCCCCCCTCACAGGGAGGCACTGAAGCTTTCTTT. This sequence encodes CASSFPPSQGGTEAFF.

This clonotype was seen at least ten times. The J gene is TRBJ1-2, the V gene TRBV11-1; D perhaps matches TRBD1 (6 bases). With 5 bases removed from V and 6 bases from J, the gap between germline ends came to 16 bases. The CDR3 runs to 14 residues. CDR1 is SGHAT, CDR2 FQDESV, per germline (reference sequence). CDR3 in DNA: TGTGCCAGCAGCCCTATCCAGGGGATGGATGGCTACACCTTC. It yields the protein CASSPIQGMDGYTF. Filled out from reference TRBV11-1 and TRBJ1-2, the complete variable domain reads EAEVAQSPRYKITEKSQAVAFWCDPISGHATLYWYRQILGQGPELLVQFQDESVVDDSQLPKDRFSAERLKGVDSTLKIQPAELGDSAMYLCASSPIQGMDGYTFGSGTRLTVV.

This clonotype came up many times. The genes are TRBV10-1 and TRBJ2-1, with 8 bases identical to TRBD2. V was pared by 2 bases and J by 6 bases, with 0 bases of the junction left unmatched. The CDR3 is 13 residues long. In germline, CDR1 is WNHNN, CDR2 SYGVQD (reference sequence). The CDR3 DNA is TGCGCCAGCAGTGAGCGGGAGGGCAATGAGCAGTTCTTC. Protein product: CASSEREGNEQFF.

About this clonotype itself: A much bigger clone sits one base away, suggesting this may be a read error. The V call is TRBV28, the J call TRBJ1-1; TRBD1 agrees at 7 bases. V was pared by 5 bases and J by 3 bases, with 9 bases of the junction left unmatched. The CDR3 is 15 residues long. Germline values: CDR1 MDHEN, CDR2 SYDVKM. CDR3 protein: CASSESGTEHTEAFF. DNA of the CDR3: TGTGCCAGCAGTGAGTCGGGGACAGAACACACTGAAGCTTTCTTT.

On this clonotype itself: With a much larger clone just one base away, this may be a read error. CDR3 in DNA: TGCAGTGGGCTACGGCAAGAGACCCAGTACTTC. This codes for CSGLRQETQYF. The chain has TRBV20-1 and TRBJ2-5; D ambiguous. This CDR3 comprises 11 residues. The germline gives CDR1 DFQATT, CDR2 SNEGSKA (reference sequence). V lost 7 bases and J lost 2, with 8 bases in between.

This clonotype was seen at least ten times. The rearrangement joins TRBV27 to TRBJ2-1; 7 nucleotides agree with TRBD1. CDR3 length equals 16 residues. Losses at the gene ends were 6 bases for V and 4 bases for J; bases not matched to a gene: 12. Germline assignment: CDR1 MNHEY and CDR2 SMNVEV (reference sequence). The CDR3 nucleotides are TGTGCCAGCAGCCTGAGGGCAGGGACAGTTTACAATGAGCAGTTCTTC. The encoded protein is CASSLRAGTVYNEQFF.

This clonotype was detected ten times or more. The chain combines TRBV10-3 with TRBJ1-2, with D uncertain. The length of the CDR3 is 14 residues. Per germline, CDR1 ENHRY and CDR2 SYGVKD. Trimming stripped 7 bases from V and 5 bases from J, with 17 bases between. DNA for the CDR3: TGTGCCATCAAGCCACCCGGGGTTGGGTATGGCTACACCTTC. This sequence encodes CAIKPPGVGYGYTF.

The chain couples TRBV20-1 to TRBJ2-7; D is ambiguous. The germline V gene encodes CDR1 DFQATT and CDR2 SNEGSKA (reference sequence). Trimming cost V 4 bases and J 3 bases, with 13 bases left between them. The CDR3 covers 13 residues. Here the CDR3 DNA reads TGCAGTGCTATAATAAGTGTGGGCTACGAGCAGTACTTC. Translating it yields CSAIISVGYEQYF.

This clonotype was counted many times. The J gene is TRBJ2-7, the V gene TRBV2; the match to TRBD2 covers 7 bases. Trimming took 2 bases from V and 2 from J; bases not matched to a gene: 6. The germline V gene encodes CDR1 SNHLY and CDR2 FYNNEI. This CDR3 comprises 15 residues. The CDR3 DNA follows: TGTGCCAGCAGTGAAATGGCTGCGGGGGCCTACGAGCAGTACTTC. Amino acids: CASSEMAAGAYEQYF. Together with reference TRBV2 and TRBJ2-7, the CDR3 gives the full variable domain: EPEVTQTPSHQVTQMGQEVILRCVPISNHLYFYWYRQILGQKVEFLVSFYNNEISEKSEIFDDQFSVERPDGSNFTLKIRSTKLEDSAMYFCASSEMAAGAYEQYFGPGTRLTVT.

The chain has TRBV7-2 and TRBJ2-7; no clear D gene. Germline CDR1 SGHTA, CDR2 FQGNSA. Trimming left V 2 bases short and J 1 base short, with 12 bases between. The CDR3 has 15 residues. The CDR3 spells CASSLSDRTSYEQYF. The DNA for the CDR3 is TGTGCCAGCAGCTTAAGTGACCGGACGTCCTACGAGCAGTACTTC.

This clonotype was detected ten times or more. The CDR3 is CASSYDRAQPQHF. CDR3 coding DNA: TGTGCCAGCAGTTACGACAGGGCTCAGCCCCAGCATTTT. The chain has TRBV6-9 and TRBJ1-5; 7 bases match TRBD1. Trimming took 3 bases from V and 6 from J; bases not matched to a gene: 2. The germline CDR1 and CDR2 sequences are MNHGY and SVAAGI. The CDR3 length is 13 residues.

This clonotype was observed a few times. The chain uses TRBV18 and TRBJ2-2; no clear D. Germline V lookup: CDR1 KGHSH, CDR2 LQKENI. There are 14 residues in the CDR3. The ends were cut back, 3 bases at V and 6 bases at J, with 11 bases in the middle. CDR3: CASSPVPDSGELFF. As DNA, the CDR3 is TGTGCCAGCTCACCGGTTCCCGATTCCGGGGAGCTGTTTTTT.

This clonotype was picked up many times. The rearrangement joins TRBV24-1 to TRBJ2-7, with 9 bases that match TRBD2. CDR1 is KGHDR, CDR2 SFDVKD, per germline. With V trimmed by 3 bases and J by 4 bases, 6 bases remained unmatched. This CDR3 spans 15 amino acids. In DNA, the CDR3 is TGTGCCACCAGTGATCGGACTAGCGTTAAGTACGAGCAGTACTTC. It translates to CATSDRTSVKYEQYF.

The chain is built from TRBV5-6 and TRBJ2-1, with a weak D call TRBD1 (7 bases). Between the trimmed V and J ends, which lost 3 bases and 0 bases, there was a span of 16 bases. Per the germline V gene, CDR1 is SGHDT and CDR2 is YYEEEE. CDR3 length equals 17 residues. CDR3 sequence (DNA): TGTGCCAGCAGCTCAGCACTGCGGGACAGCTCCTACAATGAGCAGTTCTTC. Its translation is CASSSALRDSSYNEQFF. Full variable domain (rest looked up from reference TRBV5-6 and TRBJ2-1): DAGVTQSPTHLIKTRGQQVTLRCSPKSGHDTVSWYQQALGQGPQFIFQYYEEEERQRGNFPDRFSGHQFPNYSSELNVNALLLGDSALYLCASSSALRDSSYNEQFFGPGTRLTVL.

This clonotype was detected a few times. This chain links TRBV11-2 with TRBJ2-5; D uncertain. V was trimmed by 2 bases and J by 1 base, leaving 8 bases between them. Germline V gene lookup returns CDR1 SGHAT and CDR2 FQNNGV. The CDR3 spans 14 residues. The DNA of the CDR3 is TGTGCCAGCAGCTTAAGTACAGCCCAAGAGACCCAGTACTTC. Protein product: CASSLSTAQETQYF.

The genes are TRBV11-2 and TRBJ1-1; D possibly corresponds to TRBD1 (6 bases). V was shortened by 2 bases and J by 11 bases, with 12 bases between the two germline ends. This CDR3 is 12 amino acids long. Per germline, CDR1 SGHAT and CDR2 FQNNGV. The CDR3 region has the DNA TGTGCCAGCAGCTTATGGCAGGGGACGGCTTTCTTT. This encodes CASSLWQGTAFF.

This clonotype was seen a single time. One base away lies a much larger clone, so this may be a sequencing read error. The chain links TRBV30 to TRBJ1-2; D might be TRBD1 (5 bases). The CDR3 loop spans 16 amino acids. Germline V gene lookup returns CDR1 GTSNPN and CDR2 SVGIG (reference sequence). The CDR3 region is CAWVHDSGWPRYGYSF. The CDR3 DNA reads TGTGCCTGGGTCCACGACAGTGGTTGGCCCCGCTATGGCTACAGCTTC.

A few counts support this clonotype. The chain combines TRBV19 with TRBJ2-1; 11 bases are a match to TRBD2. J lost 4 bases, V lost 1 base, and 6 bases had no gene match. CDR3 length: 17 amino acids. Germline V CDR1 and CDR2: LNHDA, SQIVND (reference sequence). CDR3 DNA: TGTGCCAGTAGTATAGCAGAACTAGCGGGAGTTTACAATGAGCAGTTCTTC. This encodes CASSIAELAGVYNEQFF.